These T cell receptor beta chains were read from a single sample in a study of blood T cell repertoires in COVID-19. Clones were read by immunoSEQ multiplex PCR, and TCRdb kept only the in-frame ones, dropping some. The sample records 63,000 or so clones, more than 75% being singletons. Sequenced input: peripheral blood. Receptors were obtained from a human donor in a cohort sampled during active COVID-19. Both conserved end residues are part of each CDR3. Each record gives: D gene, V gene, clone size, J gene, CDR3 DNA, CDR3 protein. The D gene is left open where the match is weak. For some rows the clone size is stated as once, few or many, or as a class when expanded; others skip it.

TRBD2	TRBV3-1/TRBV3-2	-	TRBJ2-5	TGTGCCAGCAGCCAAGTCGGGAGGAAGCAAGAGACCCAGTACTTC	CASSQVGRKQETQYF
TRBD2	TRBV11-1	once	TRBJ2-2	TGTGCCAGCAGCCCAGGACTAGCGGCGAACACCGGGGAGCTGTTTTTT	CASSPGLAANTGELFF
TRBD1	TRBV5-1	-	TRBJ2-3	TGCGCCAGCAGCCGTGGACAGGGTGACACAGATACGCAGTATTTT	CASSRGQGDTDTQYF
TRBD2	TRBV5-1	-	TRBJ2-1	TGCGCCAGCAGCTTGGAAGGGACTAGTCAATCGGCTGAGCAGTTCTTC	CASSLEGTSQSAEQFF
-	TRBV6-2/TRBV6-3	-	TRBJ2-7	TGTGCCAGCAGCGTATCCTACGAGCAGTACTTC	CASSVSYEQYF
-	TRBV28	once	TRBJ2-7	TGTGCCAGCAGAAAAAAGACCCTAAACCTCCCCACAGTCGCTTTATCGTACGAGCAGTACTTC	CASRKKTLNLPTVALSYEQYF
-	TRBV21-1	-	TRBJ2-5	TGTGCCAGCAGCAAAGGGTACAGGGTCCAAGAGACCCAGTACTTC	CASSKGYRVQETQYF
-	TRBV7-9	-	TRBJ2-1	TGTGCCAGCAGCTTTAAGGGGGACCAGTCCTACAATGAGCAGTTCTTC	CASSFKGDQSYNEQFF
TRBD1	TRBV19	-	TRBJ1-4	TGTGCCAGTAGCGACATTAGGGGGCCAACTAATGAAAAACTGTTTTTT	CASSDIRGPTNEKLFF
TRBD1	TRBV5-1	-	TRBJ2-5	TGCGCCAGCAGCTCCAGGGACAGGTGGGGAGAGACCCAGTACTTC	CASSSRDRWGETQYF
TRBD1	TRBV27	-	TRBJ2-6	TGTGCCAGCAGTTCGGTAACAGCAGGGGGTGGGCCTGGGGCCAACGTCCTGACTTTC	CASSSVTAGGGPGANVLTF
-	TRBV15	-	TRBJ1-1	TGTGCCACCAGCAGAGACAGGGCCCCGAACACTGAAGCTTTCTTT	CATSRDRAPNTEAFF
-	TRBV28	-	TRBJ2-7	TGTGCCAGCAAACCAGGGGGGCTAGTTTACGAGCAGTACTTC	CASKPGGLVYEQYF
TRBD2	TRBV10-1	-	TRBJ2-3	TGCGCCAGCAGGGCCGGGACTAGCGATACAGATACGCAGTATTTT	CASRAGTSDTDTQYF
-	TRBV5-1	-	TRBJ2-5	TGCGCCAGCAGCTTGGCCGAAGGGGGTCGATCCCAAGAGACCCAGTACTTC	CASSLAEGGRSQETQYF
-	TRBV12-5	once	TRBJ2-1	TGTGCTAGTGTTGTCGGGACTCTCCACAATGAGCAGTTCTTC	CASVVGTLHNEQFF
TRBD2	TRBV11-2	-	TRBJ2-5	TGTGCCAGCAGCTTAGATCCGGCTAGCGGGAAAGAGACCCAGTACTTC	CASSLDPASGKETQYF
-	TRBV11-3	once	TRBJ2-2	TGTGCCAGCAGCTTAGGGCAAACCGGGGAGCTGTTTTTT	CASSLGQTGELFF
TRBD1	TRBV7-9	-	TRBJ2-3	TGTGCCAGCAGCTCTAGGGGGACAGGCACAGATACGCAGTATTTT	CASSSRGTGTDTQYF
-	TRBV5-8	-	TRBJ2-3	TGTGCCAGCAGCTTGAAAGAGTTCAGGGTTTCCCCAGATACGCAGTATTTT	CASSLKEFRVSPDTQYF
-	TRBV12-5	-	TRBJ2-1	TGTGCTAGTGGAGCGGGCGCCTACAATGAGCAGTTCTTC	CASGAGAYNEQFF
-	TRBV5-1	-	TRBJ1-1	TGCGCCAGCAGCTTGGCGGGGGGGAACACTGAAGCTTTCTTT	CASSLAGGNTEAFF
TRBD1	TRBV27	-	TRBJ2-7	TGTGCCAGCAGTCCCTCGCGGACAGGATCCTACGAGCAGTACTTC	CASSPSRTGSYEQYF
TRBD2	TRBV11-2	-	TRBJ2-1	TGTGCCAGCAGCTTTATGGAGCCGGGACTAGGAGGTATTGAGCAGTTCTTC	CASSFMEPGLGGIEQFF
TRBD2	TRBV9	-	TRBJ2-3	TGTGCCAGCAGCGTAGTGGCTAGCGGGGCAACAGATACGCAGTATTTT	CASSVVASGATDTQYF
-	TRBV5-4	-	TRBJ2-7	TGTGCCAGCAGCCCCCGGGAGAGCTCCTACGAGCAGTACTTC	CASSPRESSYEQYF
-	TRBV10-3	-	TRBJ2-3	TGTGCCATCAGTGTTCTTGCAGCGGGCACAGATACGCAGTATTTT	CAISVLAAGTDTQYF
-	TRBV15	-	TRBJ2-1	TGTGCCACCAGCGCGCGACGGGACAATGAGCAGTTCTTC	CATSARRDNEQFF
-	TRBV11-2	-	TRBJ1-1	TGTGCCAGTTCCGGGGGGGGAAGTAGAGCTTTCTTT	CASSGGGSRAFF